A single TCR beta chain is shown here with its context. Its antigen is currently unknown. This CDR3 spans 15 amino acids. The ends were cut back, 1 base at V and 0 bases at J, with 8 bases in the middle. Germline V lookup: CDR1 SEHNR, CDR2 FQNEAQ (reference sequence). These data come from a study of shared clonotypes between healthy human individuals. About the study: Three plates each covered CD4 naive and memory; CD8 naive two, CD8 memory one.

The authors split each subset's genomic DNA evenly across several immunoSEQ plates. Sequenced by immunoSEQ multiplex PCR; TCRdb stores in-frame clones only, minus some. Of more than 150,000 clones in the sample, roughly 91% were seen once. Study conclusions and caveats: Naive subsets tended to show greater estimated richness than memory subsets.

The receptor comes from a woman younger than 45 in good health. The chain employs TRBV7-9 and TRBJ2-3, with D hard to call. The sample was naive CD4+ T cells sorted from blood. Documented subset: CD45RA+ positively selected. In nucleotides, the CDR3 is TGTGCCAGCAGCTTAGTTGTAGATAGCACAGATACGCAGTATTTT. Its protein is CASSLVVDSTDTQYF.